This T cell receptor (beta chain) was sequenced during a study of T cells in Graves' hyperthyroidism and ophthalmopathy. Whole-study findings and limits: A 13 V-J model separated ophthalmopathy from stable hyperthyroidism. Onset of ophthalmopathy came a median 6.5 months after the model predicted it.

To note about this clonotype: The antigen is not known.

Uncontrolled infection, other autoimmune disease, pregnancy or lactation barred patients from enrollment. V gave up 0 bases and J gave up 1 base; unmatched junction bases: 6. The CDR3 consists of 17 residues. Germline lookup yields CDR1 MGHRA and CDR2 YSYEKL. Amplification of TCR beta CDR3 regions was performed using RNA transcripts as template. The primer set for the first-round RT-PCR of the TCR CDR3 was HTBI. Each CDR3 protein gets one entry after TCRdb re-called the multiplex PCR reads with MiXCR. The sample yields about 320,000 distinct CDR3 sequences, approximately 15% seen once. The sample comprised blood. The V and J genes are TRBV4-1 and TRBJ2-4; TRBD2 matches at 7 bases. This TCR came from a man in his thirties or forties with Graves' hyperthyroidism. The CDR3 DNA is TGCGCCAGCAGCCAAGACAAACTAGCGTCGGCCAAAAACATTCAGTACTTC. Translated: CASSQDKLASAKNIQYF.